This is a list of T cell receptor beta chains from one sample in a study of T cell responses to AZD1222 COVID-19 vaccine. Only in-frame clones appear in the TCRdb table, and some are missing; sequencing was by immunoSEQ multiplex PCR. Here the sample spans 100,000 to 130,000 clones, more than 80% being singletons. The sequencing used peripheral blood, collected on day 0 of AZD1222 vaccination. These receptors came from an adult in good health. Each CDR3 is given with its conserved first and last residue. The order of the fields is clone size, V gene, J gene, D gene, CDR3 protein, CDR3 DNA. A D gene is named only where the DNA matches it firmly. Expanded clones are given a class, and other clones once, few, many or no size at all.

clone size: NA; V gene: TRBV11-2; J gene: TRBJ2-7; D gene: NA; CDR3 protein: CASSLERHTEQYF; CDR3 DNA: TGTGCCAGCAGCTTGGAAAGGCATACCGAGCAGTACTTC
clone size: NA; V gene: TRBV10-3; J gene: TRBJ1-4; D gene: NA; CDR3 protein: CAISESLGAGEKLFF; CDR3 DNA: TGTGCCATCAGTGAGTCGTTGGGGGCAGGGGAAAAACTGTTTTTT
clone size: NA; V gene: TRBV5-1; J gene: TRBJ2-3; D gene: NA; CDR3 protein: CASSLAPGAGDTQYF; CDR3 DNA: TGCGCCAGCAGCTTGGCCCCAGGGGCGGGAGATACGCAGTATTTT
clone size: NA; V gene: TRBV19; J gene: TRBJ2-3; D gene: NA; CDR3 protein: CASSWDPTDTQYF; CDR3 DNA: TGTGCCAGTAGTTGGGACCCCACAGATACGCAGTATTTT
clone size: NA; V gene: TRBV28; J gene: TRBJ1-5; D gene: TRBD1; CDR3 protein: CASSRRQGGDSNQPQHF; CDR3 DNA: TGTGCCAGCAGTCGTAGACAGGGGGGGGATAGCAATCAGCCCCAGCATTTT
clone size: few; V gene: TRBV6-5; J gene: TRBJ2-7; D gene: NA; CDR3 protein: CASRVTNPDHEQYF; CDR3 DNA: TGTGCCAGCAGGGTGACTAACCCCGACCACGAGCAGTACTTC
clone size: NA; V gene: TRBV7-2; J gene: TRBJ2-2; D gene: NA; CDR3 protein: CASSLAGWRELFF; CDR3 DNA: TGTGCCAGCAGCTTAGCGGGATGGAGGGAGCTGTTTTTT
clone size: NA; V gene: TRBV11-2; J gene: TRBJ2-1; D gene: NA; CDR3 protein: CASSLDLGPRKYNEQFF; CDR3 DNA: TGTGCCAGCAGCTTAGATCTCGGCCCCCGAAAATACAATGAGCAGTTCTTC
clone size: NA; V gene: TRBV5-4; J gene: TRBJ1-6; D gene: NA; CDR3 protein: CASGFPTGLNSPLHF; CDR3 DNA: TGTGCCAGCGGATTCCCGACAGGTTTAAATTCACCCCTCCACTTT
clone size: NA; V gene: TRBV11-2; J gene: TRBJ2-7; D gene: NA; CDR3 protein: CASSFGGHYEQYF; CDR3 DNA: TGTGCCAGCAGCTTCGGGGGGCACTACGAGCAGTACTTC
clone size: NA; V gene: TRBV3-1/TRBV3-2; J gene: TRBJ2-1; D gene: TRBD2; CDR3 protein: CASSQDGREGHIHNEQFF; CDR3 DNA: TGTGCCAGCAGCCAAGATGGGCGGGAGGGCCATATTCACAATGAGCAGTTCTTC
clone size: NA; V gene: TRBV7-2; J gene: TRBJ2-7; D gene: NA; CDR3 protein: CASSLWGAGGYEQYF; CDR3 DNA: TGTGCCAGCAGCTTATGGGGAGCGGGTGGCTACGAGCAGTACTTC
clone size: once; V gene: TRBV2; J gene: TRBJ2-1; D gene: TRBD2; CDR3 protein: CASGTSGRNPNEQFF; CDR3 DNA: TGTGCCAGTGGGACTAGCGGGAGAAATCCCAATGAGCAGTTCTTC
clone size: few; V gene: TRBV9; J gene: TRBJ2-3; D gene: NA; CDR3 protein: CASSQTTGLSTDTQYF; CDR3 DNA: TGTGCCAGCAGCCAGACAACGGGATTGAGCACAGATACGCAGTATTTT
clone size: NA; V gene: TRBV4-1; J gene: TRBJ2-5; D gene: TRBD2; CDR3 protein: CASSNPGLAGVIEETQYF; CDR3 DNA: TGCGCCAGCAGCAACCCGGGACTAGCGGGTGTAATCGAAGAGACCCAGTACTTC
clone size: NA; V gene: TRBV18; J gene: TRBJ1-5; D gene: TRBD1; CDR3 protein: CASSPTQGGSQPQHF; CDR3 DNA: TGTGCCAGCTCACCAACGCAGGGGGGTAGTCAGCCCCAGCATTTT
clone size: NA; V gene: TRBV5-1; J gene: TRBJ2-1; D gene: NA; CDR3 protein: CASGGGLSYNEQFF; CDR3 DNA: TGCGCCAGCGGCGGGGGCCTCTCCTACAATGAGCAGTTCTTC
clone size: NA; V gene: TRBV9; J gene: TRBJ2-1; D gene: NA; CDR3 protein: CASSVGDRGRESYNEQFF; CDR3 DNA: TGTGCCAGCAGCGTAGGCGATAGAGGGCGAGAATCCTACAATGAGCAGTTCTTC
clone size: NA; V gene: TRBV27; J gene: TRBJ1-5; D gene: NA; CDR3 protein: CASSRGDRPQPQHF; CDR3 DNA: TGTGCCAGCAGTAGAGGGGATAGGCCGCAGCCCCAGCATTTT
clone size: NA; V gene: TRBV6-1; J gene: TRBJ1-5; D gene: NA; CDR3 protein: CASSRTESNQPQHF; CDR3 DNA: TGTGCCAGCAGTCGGACAGAGAGCAATCAGCCCCAGCATTTT
clone size: NA; V gene: TRBV18; J gene: TRBJ2-7; D gene: TRBD2; CDR3 protein: CASSPGTSDYEQYF; CDR3 DNA: TGTGCCAGCTCACCCGGGACTAGCGATTACGAGCAGTACTTC
clone size: NA; V gene: TRBV7-9; J gene: TRBJ2-3; D gene: NA; CDR3 protein: CASSSVSTDTQYF; CDR3 DNA: TGTGCCAGCAGCTCCGTTAGCACAGATACGCAGTATTTT
clone size: NA; V gene: TRBV11-3; J gene: TRBJ2-5; D gene: NA; CDR3 protein: CASSTRPGETQYF; CDR3 DNA: TGTGCCAGCAGCACCCGCCCTGGGGAGACCCAGTACTTC
clone size: NA; V gene: TRBV6-5; J gene: TRBJ1-3; D gene: NA; CDR3 protein: CASPERGFIQNTIYF; CDR3 DNA: TGTGCCAGCCCTGAGAGGGGGTTTATCCAAAACACCATATATTTT
clone size: NA; V gene: TRBV20-1; J gene: TRBJ1-5; D gene: NA; CDR3 protein: CSASKGPRVMAQHF; CDR3 DNA: TGCAGTGCTAGTAAGGGGCCTAGGGTCATGGCCCAGCATTTT
clone size: NA; V gene: TRBV5-1; J gene: TRBJ1-3; D gene: NA; CDR3 protein: CASSSGTSGNTIYF; CDR3 DNA: TGCGCCAGCAGCTCTGGGACCTCTGGAAACACCATATATTTT
clone size: NA; V gene: TRBV29-1; J gene: TRBJ2-7; D gene: NA; CDR3 protein: CSVQGRPYEQYF; CDR3 DNA: TGCAGCGTTCAGGGAAGGCCCTACGAGCAGTACTTC
clone size: NA; V gene: TRBV19; J gene: TRBJ2-7; D gene: NA; CDR3 protein: CATGPGGPLEQYF; CDR3 DNA: TGTGCTACGGGACCCGGGGGACCCCTCGAGCAGTACTTC
clone size: NA; V gene: TRBV7-9; J gene: TRBJ2-7; D gene: TRBD1; CDR3 protein: CASSLAGRTGVAEQYF; CDR3 DNA: TGTGCCAGCAGCTTAGCGGGGAGGACAGGGGTCGCCGAGCAGTACTTC
clone size: NA; V gene: TRBV24-1; J gene: TRBJ2-3; D gene: NA; CDR3 protein: CATSGPTVFLGTDTQYF; CDR3 DNA: TGTGCCACCAGTGGACCAACAGTCTTTCTTGGCACAGATACGCAGTATTTT
clone size: NA; V gene: TRBV28; J gene: TRBJ1-1; D gene: NA; CDR3 protein: CASSLGPAGAKAFF; CDR3 DNA: TGTGCCAGCAGTTTGGGCCCCGCGGGCGCGAAAGCTTTCTTT
clone size: NA; V gene: TRBV9; J gene: TRBJ2-5; D gene: NA; CDR3 protein: CASSVEGAEASGTQYF; CDR3 DNA: TGTGCCAGCAGCGTAGAAGGGGCGGAGGCGTCGGGGACCCAGTACTTC
clone size: NA; V gene: TRBV29-1; J gene: TRBJ2-5; D gene: TRBD1; CDR3 protein: CSVEGQYQETQYF; CDR3 DNA: TGCAGCGTTGAGGGACAGTACCAAGAGACCCAGTACTTC
clone size: NA; V gene: TRBV7-9; J gene: TRBJ1-5; D gene: NA; CDR3 protein: CASSPGTGNQPQHF; CDR3 DNA: TGTGCCAGCAGCCCAGGGACGGGCAATCAGCCCCAGCATTTT
clone size: NA; V gene: TRBV11-1; J gene: TRBJ1-2; D gene: TRBD1; CDR3 protein: CASSPTGAGYTF; CDR3 DNA: TGTGCCAGCAGCCCGACAGGGGCAGGCTACACCTTC
clone size: NA; V gene: TRBV6-4; J gene: TRBJ2-3; D gene: NA; CDR3 protein: CASSDRGSTDTQYF; CDR3 DNA: TGTGCCAGCAGTGACCGCGGAAGCACAGATACGCAGTATTTT
clone size: NA; V gene: TRBV3-1/TRBV3-2; J gene: TRBJ1-6; D gene: NA; CDR3 protein: CASSQERSPLHF; CDR3 DNA: TGTGCCAGCAGCCAAGAACGTTCACCCCTCCACTTT
clone size: NA; V gene: TRBV18; J gene: TRBJ1-4; D gene: NA; CDR3 protein: CASSPLSGSNEKLFF; CDR3 DNA: TGTGCCAGCTCACCATTGTCGGGATCTAATGAAAAACTGTTTTTT
clone size: NA; V gene: TRBV4-1; J gene: TRBJ2-3; D gene: TRBD2; CDR3 protein: CASSQDKLAGGSTDTQYF; CDR3 DNA: TGCGCCAGCAGCCAAGATAAGTTAGCGGGAGGCTCCACAGATACGCAGTATTTT